This T cell receptor beta chain was sequenced for a study of lymphopenia after photon versus proton radiotherapy. Study-wide points: In patients who died, overall survival fell as post-nadir TCR diversity dropped more. Better survival with proton therapy was suggested as possible, not demonstrated. After the lymphocyte nadir, photon-treated repertoires showed oligoclonal expansion, especially of CD8+ Temra cells. Proton therapy kept repertoires fairly stable, unlike photons, which gained effector/memory cells.

Profiling relied on immunoSEQ multiplex PCR, and the TCRdb table lists in-frame clones only, not all of them. The sample lists some 76,000 clones; 85% to 95% were seen once. The CDR3 contains 14 residues. V was trimmed by 8 bases and J by 2 bases, leaving 15 bases between them. Per germline, CDR1 MNHEY and CDR2 SVGAGI. In this sample, this clone turned up once. No antigen is known for it. This sequence originates from a woman in her thirties or forties with cholangiocarcinoma. The chain uses TRBV6-5 and TRBJ1-1; D is uncertain. Sequencing was performed on peripheral blood, taken from a patient treated with photon-based radiotherapy. The CDR3 DNA reads as TGTGCCAGCGGTTTACCCGGCGGAAACACTGAAGCTTTCTTT. Protein sequence: CASGLPGGNTEAFF.